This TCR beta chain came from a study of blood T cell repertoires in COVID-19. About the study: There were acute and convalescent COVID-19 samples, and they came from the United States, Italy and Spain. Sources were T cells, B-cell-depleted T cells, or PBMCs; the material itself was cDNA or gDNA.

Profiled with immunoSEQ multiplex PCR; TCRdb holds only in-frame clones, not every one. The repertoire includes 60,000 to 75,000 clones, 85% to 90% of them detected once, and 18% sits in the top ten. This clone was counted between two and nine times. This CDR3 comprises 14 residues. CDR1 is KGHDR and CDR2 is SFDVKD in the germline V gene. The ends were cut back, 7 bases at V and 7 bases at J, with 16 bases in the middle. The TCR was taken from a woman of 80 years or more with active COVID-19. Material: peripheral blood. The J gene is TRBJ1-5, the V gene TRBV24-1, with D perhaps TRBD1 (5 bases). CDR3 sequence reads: CATSPWTSKQPQHF. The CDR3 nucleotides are TGTGCCACCAGCCCATGGACAAGTAAACAGCCCCAGCATTTT.